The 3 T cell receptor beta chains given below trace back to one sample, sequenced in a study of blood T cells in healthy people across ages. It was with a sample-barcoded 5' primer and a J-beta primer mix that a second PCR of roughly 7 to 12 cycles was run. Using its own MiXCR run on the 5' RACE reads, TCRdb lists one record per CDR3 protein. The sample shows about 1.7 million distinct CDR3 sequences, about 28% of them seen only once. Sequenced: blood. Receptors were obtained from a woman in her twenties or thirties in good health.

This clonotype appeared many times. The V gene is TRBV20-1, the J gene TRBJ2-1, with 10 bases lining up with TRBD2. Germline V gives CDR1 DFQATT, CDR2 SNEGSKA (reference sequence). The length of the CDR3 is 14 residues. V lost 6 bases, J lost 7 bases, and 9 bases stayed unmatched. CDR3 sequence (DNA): TGCAGTGCAAGTCTAGCGGGAGTGGGTAATGAGCAGTTCTTC. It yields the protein CSASLAGVGNEQFF.

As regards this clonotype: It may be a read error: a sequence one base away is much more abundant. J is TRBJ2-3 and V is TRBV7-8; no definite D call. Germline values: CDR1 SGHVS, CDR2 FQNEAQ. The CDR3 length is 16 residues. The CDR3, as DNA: TGTGCCAGCAGCTTGAATGACGGACGGGCCACAGATACGCGGTATTTT. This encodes CASSLNDGRATDTRYF.

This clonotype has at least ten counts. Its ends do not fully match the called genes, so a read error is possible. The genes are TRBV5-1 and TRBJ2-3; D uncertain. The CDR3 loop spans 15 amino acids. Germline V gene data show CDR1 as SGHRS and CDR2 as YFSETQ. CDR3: CASSLAGTSTDTQYF. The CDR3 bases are TGTGCCAGCAGCTTGGCTGGAACTAGCACAGATACGCAGTATTTT.